These 5 T cell receptor beta chains originate from one sample sequenced in a study of T cell responses to AZD1222 COVID-19 vaccine. Produced via immunoSEQ multiplex PCR; TCRdb's table is partial and in-frame only. The sample comprises almost 65,000 clones, 80% to 85% of which are singletons, and about 7% rests with the top ten. Sequencing used peripheral blood, obtained on day 0 of AZD1222 vaccination. These receptors all stem from an adult in good health.

J is TRBJ2-3 and V is TRBV7-8; D not resolved. The CDR3 has 16 amino acids. With 5 bases removed from V and 3 bases from J, the gap between germline ends came to 18 bases. The germline gives CDR1 SGHVS, CDR2 FQNEAQ. The CDR3 is CASSPLKYRGTDTQYF. For the CDR3, the DNA is TGTGCCAGCAGCCCCCTGAAGTACCGAGGTACAGATACGCAGTATTTT.

This clone showed up just once. The chain employs TRBV5-1 and TRBJ1-4; D call uncertain. Trimming cost V 3 bases and J 3 bases, with 6 bases left between them. The length of the CDR3 is 13 residues. Germline V lookup: CDR1 SGHRS, CDR2 YFSETQ. The CDR3 DNA reads TGCGCCAGCAGCTCGGTCCCTAATGAAAAACTGTTTTTT. This gives the protein CASSSVPNEKLFF.

The genes are TRBV18 and TRBJ2-5; perhaps TRBD1 as D (6 bases). The germline V gene encodes CDR1 KGHSH and CDR2 LQKENI. This CDR3 has 14 residues. The ends were cut back, 3 bases at V and 4 bases at J, with 12 bases in the middle. CDR3 protein: CASSPKGTRETQYF. CDR3 nucleotide sequence: TGTGCCAGCTCACCCAAAGGGACAAGAGAGACCCAGTACTTC.

This sequence joins TRBV30 and TRBJ1-4; no firm D call. This CDR3 is 13 amino acids long. Germline lookup yields CDR1 GTSNPN and CDR2 SVGIG (reference sequence). Trimming removed 5 bases from V and 4 bases from J, with 11 bases in between. In DNA, the CDR3 is TGTGCCTGGTCGGCCAACAGTAATGAAAAACTGTTTTTT. This codes for CAWSANSNEKLFF. Complete variable domain (other parts from reference TRBV30 and TRBJ1-4): SQTIHQWPATLVQPVGSPLSLECTVEGTSNPNLYWYRQAAGRGLQLLFYSVGIGQISSEVPQNLSASRPQDRQFILSSKKLLLSDSGFYLCAWSANSNEKLFFGSGTQLSVL.

The V gene is TRBV2, the J gene TRBJ2-5; D unresolved. CDR3 length: 12 residues. V lost 5 bases to trimming and J lost 5 bases, with 9 bases between them. The germline V gene has CDR1 SNHLY and CDR2 FYNNEI. The CDR3 spells CASSRTEETQYF. CDR3 DNA: TGTGCCAGCAGTAGAACGGAGGAGACCCAGTACTTC.